This TCR beta chain is from a study of T-cell memory formation after mild COVID-19. Overall study findings and caveats: Clones that shrank (day 15 to 85) were balanced CD4/CD8, whereas later expanders leaned CD4+. Memory from before infection featured some responding clones, which suggests cross-reactive memory joined.

Each CDR3 protein gets one entry after TCRdb re-called the 5' RACE reads with MiXCR. The sample records roughly 220,000 distinct CDR3 sequences, 7.5% to 10% being singletons. Concerning this clonotype: Antigen: not known.

V shed 2 bases and J shed 4 bases, with 20 bases lying between them. Germline CDR1 reads SEHNR; CDR2 reads FQNEAQ (reference sequence). CDR3 length: 17 amino acids. The sequencing sample was made of PBMCs or a T cell subset sorted from them (not recorded which). This TCR was recovered from a man aged 18 to 35 who had mild COVID-19 (a few samples of this study predate the infection). Cell type and time point are not known. This chain connects TRBV7-9 to TRBJ1-1, with D perhaps matching TRBD1 (5 bases). The CDR3 region is CASSLQWGDLGSTEAFF. The CDR3 DNA sequence: TGTGCCAGCAGCTTACAGTGGGGGGACCTGGGGAGCACTGAAGCTTTCTTT. Variable domain in full (rest from reference TRBV7-9 and TRBJ1-1): DTGVSQNPRHKITKRGQNVTFRCDPISEHNRLYWYRQTLGQGPEFLTYFQNEAQLEKSRLLSDRFSAERPKGSFSTLEIQRTEQGDSAMYLCASSLQWGDLGSTEAFFGQGTRLTVV.